A single sample gave rise to the 28 T cell receptor beta chains below, sequenced in a study of beta chain features in type 1 diabetes. Study-wide findings and caveats: There was a moderate but significant shortening of TCRB CDR3s in all four CD4+ subsets of Type 1 diabetes patients.

Antigens of these TCRs are unknown. Expressed TCRB transcripts were sequenced, since all the RNA that had been isolated was reverse transcribed. Profiled with immunoSEQ multiplex PCR; TCRdb holds only in-frame clones, not every one. This repertoire shows approximately 730,000 clones, roughly 12% found once; its top ten account for roughly 0.022%. The material sequenced was naive CD4+ T cells from blood. These receptors were taken from a man in his late teens or twenties with type 1 diabetes.

As regards this clone: This specimen includes other DNA sequences encoding the same CDR3. This chain links TRBV5-1 with TRBJ1-1; 7 bases are shared with TRBD1. The CDR3 totals 14 residues. V was clipped by 3 bases and J by 1 base; unmatched bases: 3. Looked up from germline, CDR1 is SGHRS and CDR2 is YFSETQ. CDR3 residues: CASSSGQTNTEAFF. The DNA for the CDR3 is TGCGCCAGCAGCTCGGGACAGACGAACACTGAAGCTTTCTTT.

This clone was counted between two and nine times. The V and J genes are TRBV6-1 and TRBJ2-7, with TRBD1 matching over 11 bases. CDR1 and CDR2 from the germline V gene are MNHNS and SASEGT. The CDR3 is 15 residues long. V was pared by 3 bases and J by 6 bases, with 7 bases of the junction left unmatched. The CDR3 coding sequence is TGTGCCAGCAGTGAGACGGCGGGGACAGGGGGCGAGCAGTACTTC. Protein sequence: CASSETAGTGGEQYF.

The chain uses TRBV9 and TRBJ1-6, with D uncertain. Germline V lookup: CDR1 SGDLS, CDR2 YYNGEE. The CDR3 totals 13 residues. V was pared by 6 bases and J by 7 bases, with 11 bases between. The CDR3 protein is CASNEDPNSPLHF. The CDR3, as DNA: TGTGCCAGCAACGAGGACCCGAATTCACCCCTCCACTTT.

This clone was picked up a small number of times. The gene calls are TRBV7-2 and TRBJ2-3, with a tentative D call TRBD2 (5 bases). The CDR3 runs to 12 residues. Trimming removed 5 bases from V and 8 bases from J, with 11 bases in between. Germline V gives CDR1 SGHTA, CDR2 FQGNSA. The CDR3 coding sequence is TGTGCCAGCAGCCACTTCGCGGGTACGCAGTATTTT. As protein: CASSHFAGTQYF. Filled out from reference TRBV7-2 and TRBJ2-3, the complete variable domain reads GAGVSQSPSNKVTEKGKDVELRCDPISGHTALYWYRQSLGQGLEFLIYFQGNSAPDKSGLPSDRFSAERTGGSVSTLTIQRTQQEDSAVYLCASSHFAGTQYFGPGTRLTVL.

The chain recombines TRBV6-5 with TRBJ1-1, with 9 bases fitting TRBD1. CDR1 MNHEY and CDR2 SVGAGI come from the germline V gene. The CDR3 covers 13 residues. J lost 4 bases, V lost 11 bases, and 8 bases had no gene match. CDR3 nucleotides: TGTGCCGCCACAGGGGGCTTTGGCACTGAAGCTTTCTTT. Protein sequence: CAATGGFGTEAFF.

The CDR3 region has the DNA TGTGCCAGCAGCCCAGGGACAGGGGGAAATAGCAATCAGCCCCAGCATTTT. Amino acid sequence: CASSPGTGGNSNQPQHF. J is TRBJ1-5 and V is TRBV7-2; 11 bases agree with TRBD1. Germline loops: CDR1 SGHTA, CDR2 FQGNSA. Trimming cost V 5 bases and J 0 bases; bases outside gene matches: 6. CDR3 length: 17 amino acids.

This chain links TRBV6-4 with TRBJ1-5; unclear D gene. CDR1 is MRHNA and CDR2 is SNTAGT in the germline V gene. The CDR3 spans 13 residues. The V and J ends lost 4 bases and 0 bases respectively, with 4 bases between them. CDR3: CASSVVSNQPQHF. In DNA form, the CDR3 reads TGTGCCAGCAGTGTGGTTAGCAATCAGCCCCAGCATTTT.

The chain combines TRBV10-3 with TRBJ2-1; 7 nucleotides match TRBD2. CDR1 ENHRY and CDR2 SYGVKD come from the germline V gene. Trimming cost V 8 bases and J 7 bases; bases outside gene matches: 5. The CDR3 runs to 12 residues. The CDR3 region has the DNA TGTGCCATCGGCGGGGGAGGGAATGAGCAGTTCTTC. It specifies CAIGGGGNEQFF.

In its sample, this clone was seen a few times. The rearrangement links TRBV20-1 to TRBJ1-1; D not certain. With 2 bases removed from V and 3 bases from J, the gap between germline ends came to 4 bases. The germline gives CDR1 DFQATT, CDR2 SNEGSKA (reference sequence). The CDR3 has 11 residues. The CDR3 region has the DNA TGCAGTGCTAGATACTACACTGAAGCTTTCTTT. Its protein product is CSARYYTEAFF.

The chain couples TRBV28 to TRBJ2-6; D remains unclear. Germline CDR1 is MDHEN and CDR2 is SYDVKM. The CDR3 totals 15 residues. Trimming stripped 5 bases from V and 6 bases from J, with 14 bases between. The DNA for the CDR3 is TGTGCCAGCAGTGAGGAAACGCGTGAGGCCAACGTCCTGACTTTC. This codes for CASSEETREANVLTF.

Only a few counts were recorded for this clone. V usage is TRBV6-1 and J usage is TRBJ1-1; D not resolved. The CDR3 length is 14 residues. V was trimmed by 0 bases and J by 4 bases, leaving 9 bases between them. Per the germline V gene, CDR1 is MNHNS and CDR2 is SASEGT. The CDR3 DNA sequence: TGTGCCAGCAGTGAAGCGGGGATCGGCACTGAAGCTTTCTTT. This encodes CASSEAGIGTEAFF.

This clone came up a few times. The V gene is TRBV5-1, the J gene TRBJ2-3; 12 bases fit TRBD2. Germline loops: CDR1 SGHRS, CDR2 YFSETQ. The CDR3 has 17 residues. After removal of 4 bases from V and 5 bases from J, the junction contained 11 bases not matched to a gene. In DNA, the CDR3 is TGCGCCAGCAGCCCGTGGACTAGCGGGGACAGAGGAGATACGCAGTATTTT. This codes for CASSPWTSGDRGDTQYF. Together with reference TRBV5-1 and TRBJ2-3, the CDR3 gives the full variable domain: KAGVTQTPRYLIKTRGQQVTLSCSPISGHRSVSWYQQTPGQGLQFLFEYFSETQRNKGNFPGRFSGRQFSNSRSEMNVSTLELGDSALYLCASSPWTSGDRGDTQYFGPGTRLTVL.

This clone occurred a few times. The chain has TRBV29-1 and TRBJ2-3, with D perhaps TRBD2 (7 bases). V lost 6 bases, J lost 2 bases, and 18 bases lay in between. CDR1 is SQVTM, CDR2 ANQGSEA, per germline. The CDR3 totals 15 residues. The CDR3 reads CSVASGGADTDTQYF. CDR3 sequence (DNA): TGCAGCGTCGCTAGTGGGGGGGCCGACACAGATACGCAGTATTTT.

This clone has a handful of counts. The chain uses TRBV29-1 and TRBJ2-7, with D possibly matching TRBD2 (7 bases). This CDR3 region has 14 residues. V gave up 3 bases and J gave up 9 bases, with 21 bases separating them. Germline lookup yields CDR1 SQVTM and CDR2 ANQGSEA. The CDR3, as DNA: TGCAGCGTTGATTTGGCGCAGGGGACTAAAGCGCAGTACTTC. Translating gives CSVDLAQGTKAQYF.

This clone has more than one count but fewer than ten. Written as DNA, the CDR3 is TGTGCCAGCGGTCTGTTCGGGGAGAAGACCCAGTACTTC. It is translated as CASGLFGEKTQYF. This sequence joins TRBV27 and TRBJ2-5; tentatively, D is TRBD2 (5 bases). Germline CDR1 is MNHEY and CDR2 is SMNVEV (reference sequence). CDR3 length: 13 residues. Trimming removed 8 bases from V and 6 bases from J, with 16 bases in between.

This clone was picked up a small number of times. V is TRBV30 and J is TRBJ1-1; D is unresolved. There are 13 residues in the CDR3. Trimming left V 2 bases short and J 1 base short, with 8 bases between. Germline V lookup: CDR1 GTSNPN, CDR2 SVGIG (reference sequence). CDR3: CAWSKTENTEAFF. The CDR3 nucleotides are TGTGCCTGGAGTAAGACTGAGAACACTGAAGCTTTCTTT.

The chain employs TRBV19 and TRBJ1-1; tentatively, D is TRBD1 (6 bases). This CDR3 has 11 amino acids. Germline CDR1 LNHDA, CDR2 SQIVND (reference sequence). The V and J ends lost 5 bases and 8 bases respectively, with 9 bases between them. For the CDR3, the DNA is TGTGCCAGTAGTCCGCAGGGGGAAGCTTTCTTT. Residues: CASSPQGEAFF.

This clone came up a few times. Within the sample, other DNA sequences also encode this same CDR3. V is TRBV18 and J is TRBJ1-2, with D unclear. The germline CDR1 and CDR2 sequences are KGHSH and LQKENI. V was shortened by 3 bases and J by 3 bases, with 8 bases between the two germline ends. The CDR3 covers 13 residues. CDR3 region: CASSPGGDYGYTF. The CDR3 nucleotides read TGTGCCAGCTCACCGGGTGGGGACTATGGCTACACCTTC.

The chain links TRBV7-9 to TRBJ1-2; 8 bases are shared with TRBD1. The CDR3 contains 15 residues. The ends lost 5 bases at V and 2 bases at J; junction bases unmatched: 7. The germline gives CDR1 SEHNR, CDR2 FQNEAQ (reference sequence). This CDR3 reads CASSQADRENYGYTF. CDR3 in DNA: TGTGCCAGCAGCCAAGCGGACAGGGAGAACTATGGCTACACCTTC.

This clone has more than one count but fewer than ten. The rearrangement joins TRBV28 to TRBJ1-2, with TRBD1 identical over 9 bases. Germline CDR1 and CDR2: MDHEN and SYDVKM. V dropped 4 bases and J dropped 8; count of bases not matched to a gene: 8. This CDR3 is 14 amino acids long. In DNA form, the CDR3 reads TGTGCCAGCAGTTCCTACAGGGGGCTGGGGGGCTACACCTTC. This translates into CASSSYRGLGGYTF.

This clone came up a few times. The gene calls are TRBV5-1 and TRBJ2-5, with D perhaps being TRBD1 or TRBD2 (6 bases each). The CDR3 is 14 amino acids. V was shortened by 5 bases and J by 5 bases, with 16 bases between the two germline ends. The germline CDR1 and CDR2 sequences are SGHRS and YFSETQ. The CDR3 nucleotides read TGCGCCAGCAGGCGGACAGTAGGGGGGGAGACCCAGTACTTC. Translated: CASRRTVGGETQYF.

V gene TRBV30 combines with J gene TRBJ2-1; 10 nucleotides align to TRBD1. This CDR3 spans 12 amino acids. The germline CDR1 and CDR2 sequences are GTSNPN and SVGIG (reference sequence). The CDR3 loop is CAFDRGQNEQFF. The CDR3 DNA reads as TGTGCTTTTGACAGGGGGCAAAATGAGCAGTTCTTC.

The rearrangement uses TRBV10-2 and TRBJ1-3, with no clear D. Trimming took 0 bases from V and 9 from J, leaving 6 bases between them. CDR3 length: 12 amino acids. From germline, CDR1 is WSHSY and CDR2 SAAADI. The CDR3 protein is CASSESGSTIYF. The CDR3 bases are TGCGCCAGCAGTGAGTCAGGCTCCACCATATATTTT.

The rearrangement joins TRBV6-5 to TRBJ2-4, with D possibly matching TRBD1 (6 bases). There are 16 residues in the CDR3. Germline CDR1 is MNHEY and CDR2 is SVGAGI. Between the trimmed V and J ends, which lost 0 bases and 1 base, there was a span of 10 bases. The CDR3 sequence: CASSYSGQGAKNIQYF. The CDR3 DNA is TGTGCCAGCAGTTACTCTGGCCAGGGGGCCAAAAACATTCAGTACTTC.

The sample holds a few counts of this clone. The chain joins TRBV7-9 to TRBJ1-1; 8 bases agree with TRBD1. The CDR3 runs to 17 residues. CDR1 is SEHNR and CDR2 is FQNEAQ in the germline V gene (reference sequence). Trimming took 3 bases from V and 0 from J; bases not matched to a gene: 9. The CDR3 sequence: CASSLTGQGTVNTEAFF. The CDR3, as DNA: TGTGCCAGCAGCTTGACCGGACAGGGTACTGTGAACACTGAAGCTTTCTTT.

This clone was observed a handful of times. The chain carries TRBV7-2 and TRBJ1-5; tentative D call: TRBD1 (5 bases). The CDR3 has 13 residues. The V gene's germline CDR1 is SGHTA and CDR2 FQGNSA. The V and J ends lost 5 bases and 5 bases respectively, with 10 bases between them. The CDR3 DNA reads as TGTGCCAGCAGCCGAAGGGGAGATCAGCCCCAGCATTTT. This sequence encodes CASSRRGDQPQHF.

The table lists this clone with a few counts. J is TRBJ2-7 and V is TRBV2, with D hard to call. Germline CDR1 is SNHLY and CDR2 is FYNNEI. This CDR3 has 15 residues. Trimming cost V 5 bases and J 4 bases, with 18 bases left between them. In DNA form, the CDR3 reads TGTGCCAGCAGTAAAGGCCCGCTCCTCTCTTACGAGCAGTACTTC. This gives the protein CASSKGPLLSYEQYF. The full variable domain, its missing parts supplied by reference TRBV2 and TRBJ2-7, is EPEVTQTPSHQVTQMGQEVILRCVPISNHLYFYWYRQILGQKVEFLVSFYNNEISEKSEIFDDQFSVERPDGSNFTLKIRSTKLEDSAMYFCASSKGPLLSYEQYFGPGTRLTVT.

J is TRBJ1-4 and V is TRBV29-1; no reliable D call. CDR3 length: 11 residues. The V gene lost 3 bases and the J gene lost 8 bases, with 7 bases spanning the gap. The germline gives CDR1 SQVTM, CDR2 ANQGSEA. In nucleotides, the CDR3 is TGCAGCGTTGACTCCCAAGAAAAACTGTTTTTT. It specifies CSVDSQEKLFF.